These T cell receptor beta chains were read from a single sample in a study of T cell responses to AZD1222 COVID-19 vaccine. TCRdb keeps only in-frame clones here, not all; method: immunoSEQ multiplex PCR. In the table there are about 97,000 clones, roughly 83% of which are singletons. Sequenced material: peripheral blood, taken on day 0 of AZD1222 vaccination. The origin of the receptors is an adult in good health. Both conserved end residues are part of each CDR3. D genes are given only for firm matches. Only some rows state a clone size, as once, few, many or a class for expanded clones.

>TRBV7-3|once|TRBJ2-1|TRBD1
TGTGCCAGCAGCCAACAGGACAGGGGGCTTCTAAATGAGCAGTTCTTC
CASSQQDRGLLNEQFF
>TRBV4-1|NA|TRBJ2-1|TRBD1
TGCGCCAGCAGCCAAGATCTAGGGGCGACAGGGGGCGGCAAGGATGAGCAGTTCTTC
CASSQDLGATGGGKDEQFF
>TRBV5-8|NA|TRBJ1-4|TRBD1
TGTGCCAGCAGCTTGACGGGACAGGCGAATGAAAAACTGTTTTTT
CASSLTGQANEKLFF
>TRBV7-2|NA|TRBJ2-1|TRBD1
TGTGCCAGCAGCTCCGGACAGGGATCCTACAATGAGCAGTTCTTC
CASSSGQGSYNEQFF
>TRBV18|NA|TRBJ1-5|NA
TGTGCCAGCTCGCGCCTGAGAGGGTCGGATCAGCCCCAGCATTTT
CASSRLRGSDQPQHF
>TRBV10-3|NA|TRBJ2-2|NA
TGTGCCATCAGTGAGTTTGGGGGAGGCACCGGGGAGCTGTTTTTT
CAISEFGGGTGELFF
>TRBV30|NA|TRBJ1-6|TRBD1
TGTGCCTGGAGAGGGGACAGCTATTCACCCCTCCACTTT
CAWRGDSYSPLHF
>TRBV4-3|NA|TRBJ2-3|NA
TGCGCCAGCAGCCTTAACCCCTCCGATACGCAGTATTTT
CASSLNPSDTQYF
>TRBV30|NA|TRBJ1-6|TRBD1
TGTGCCTACACACAGGGGGCCCCTTCACCCCTCCACTTT
CAYTQGAPSPLHF
>TRBV2|NA|TRBJ1-1|NA
TGTGCCAGCAATTTAGGGACGGCGCCGAACACTGAAGCTTTCTTT
CASNLGTAPNTEAFF
>TRBV18|few|TRBJ2-4|NA
TGTGCCAGCTCACCGGCCGGGACTCCTAGGGACATTCAGTACTTC
CASSPAGTPRDIQYF
>TRBV27|NA|TRBJ1-1|TRBD1
TGTGCCAGCAGGGGACAGGGCCGAGGACCTGAAGCTTTCTTT
CASRGQGRGPEAFF
>TRBV6-5|NA|TRBJ2-1|TRBD2
TGTGCCAGCAGTTACGGCACTAGCGGGAGTATGTATGAGCAGTTCTTC
CASSYGTSGSMYEQFF
>TRBV6-5|NA|TRBJ2-1|NA
TGTGCCAGCAGTTACGGACAGTACAACAATGAGCAGTTCTTC
CASSYGQYNNEQFF
>TRBV5-1|few|TRBJ1-2|NA
TGCGCCAGCTCTTGGAACCTTCTGGACTATGGCTACACCTTC
CASSWNLLDYGYTF
>TRBV27|NA|TRBJ1-5|NA
TGTGCCAGCAGTTTATCGTTAACTCAGCCCCAGCATTTT
CASSLSLTQPQHF
>TRBV5-6|NA|TRBJ1-1|TRBD1
TGTGCCAGCAGCTTCGGGACAGGGATCGTGAACACTGAAGCTTTCTTT
CASSFGTGIVNTEAFF
>TRBV6-1|NA|TRBJ2-5|NA
TGTGCCAGCAGTGAGGACCAAGGAGAGACCCAGTACTTC
CASSEDQGETQYF
>TRBV6-5|NA|TRBJ1-1|NA
TGTGCCAGCAGTGACTCCAGACACCTGAACACTGAAGCTTTCTTT
CASSDSRHLNTEAFF
>TRBV6-5|NA|TRBJ1-6|TRBD1
TGTGCCAGCAGCTTGGGACAGATGAGTTCACCCCTCCACTTT
CASSLGQMSSPLHF
>TRBV10-3|few|TRBJ2-3|NA
TGTGCCATCAGTGAGTCCGTACAGACTAGCACAGATACGCAGTATTTT
CAISESVQTSTDTQYF
>TRBV9|NA|TRBJ1-2|TRBD1
TGTGCCAGCAGCGGCGGAGGGACAGGGAGAGGCTACACCTTC
CASSGGGTGRGYTF
>TRBV11-3|NA|TRBJ1-2|NA
TGTGCCAGCAGCGCCAGCAGCTATGGCTACACCTTC
CASSASSYGYTF
>TRBV19|NA|TRBJ1-5|NA
TGTGCCAGTAGGTCATCGGGACACTTCAATCAGCCCCAGCATTTT
CASRSSGHFNQPQHF
>TRBV24-1|NA|TRBJ1-5|NA
TGTGCCACCAGTGATTGGACGGAAAATCAGCCCCAGCATTTT
CATSDWTENQPQHF
>TRBV19|few|TRBJ1-6|NA
TGTGCCAGTAGTAGCGCTAATTCACCCCTCCACTTT
CASSSANSPLHF
>TRBV5-1|once|TRBJ2-1|NA
TGCGCCAGCAGCTCTCAAGTAGCGGATGAGCAGTTCTTC
CASSSQVADEQFF
>TRBV7-2|NA|TRBJ1-5|NA
TGTGCCAGCAGCAAGGGACTCAATCAGCCCCAGCATTTT
CASSKGLNQPQHF
>TRBV12-5|few|TRBJ2-3|TRBD2
TGTGCTAGTGGTCCGGGAGCGGGGACCCCAGATACGCAGTATTTT
CASGPGAGTPDTQYF
>TRBV7-2|NA|TRBJ2-3|TRBD2
TGTGCCAGCAGCTTAGGAGCGGGAGTTGGCACAGATACGCAGTATTTT
CASSLGAGVGTDTQYF
>TRBV5-1|NA|TRBJ2-1|NA
TGCGCCAGCAGCTTGGAGAGGGGGAACAATGAGCAGTTCTTC
CASSLERGNNEQFF
>TRBV7-2|NA|TRBJ2-7|NA
TGTGCCAGCAGCTTAGGCACCCCCTACGAGCAGTACTTC
CASSLGTPYEQYF
>TRBV24-1|NA|TRBJ2-1|NA
TGTGCCACCGGCGGGCGGGGATACAATGAGCAGTTCTTC
CATGGRGYNEQFF
>TRBV2|NA|TRBJ1-1|NA
TGTGCCAGCAGGATACAGCTCATGAACACTGAAGCTTTCTTT
CASRIQLMNTEAFF
>TRBV6-5|once|TRBJ1-3|NA
TGTGCCAGCAGGCGGGGATCGACTGGAAACACCATATATTTT
CASRRGSTGNTIYF
>TRBV7-2|NA|TRBJ2-3|TRBD1
TGTGCCAGCAGCTTACCAAGGACAGGAGTCACAGATACGCAGTATTTT
CASSLPRTGVTDTQYF
>TRBV4-3|NA|TRBJ2-1|NA
TGCGCCAGCAGCCAAGATTGGCCAGGACCCTACAATGAGCAGTTCTTC
CASSQDWPGPYNEQFF
>TRBV6-4|few|TRBJ2-1|TRBD1
TGTGCCAGCAGTGACTGGGACAGGGGTTTCAATGAGCAGTTCTTC
CASSDWDRGFNEQFF
>TRBV18|NA|TRBJ2-2|NA
TGTGCCAGCTCACAAATCCGACACAACACCGGGGAGCTGTTTTTT
CASSQIRHNTGELFF
>TRBV21-1|NA|TRBJ1-2|NA
TGTGCCACCTCAAAACAGGGGGCAGCCTATGGCTACACCTTC
CATSKQGAAYGYTF
>TRBV2|NA|TRBJ1-2|NA
TGTGCCAGCAGTGAAGTCGGGAACTATGGCTACACCTTC
CASSEVGNYGYTF
>TRBV10-3|once|TRBJ1-5|NA
TGTGCCATCACAGACTCGGTGCGGAAGCCCCAGCATTTT
CAITDSVRKPQHF
>TRBV7-3|NA|TRBJ2-1|NA
TGTGCCAGCAGCTTATTAGCGGTGAATTACAATGAGCAGTTCTTC
CASSLLAVNYNEQFF
>TRBV11-2|NA|TRBJ2-2|NA
TGTGCCAGCAGCTTTTCCGCTGGCGTGTCCGGGGAGCTGTTTTTT
CASSFSAGVSGELFF
>TRBV6-5|NA|TRBJ1-2|NA
TGTGCCAGCAGTCACCCGATGAGTTGGTTTTCTGGCTACACCTTC
CASSHPMSWFSGYTF
>TRBV7-6|NA|TRBJ1-3|NA
TGTGCCAGCAGCTTAGGAGGGCCGGGAAACACCATATATTTT
CASSLGGPGNTIYF
>TRBV18|NA|TRBJ2-2|NA
TGTGCCAGCTCCCCCGATTCTAGGGGGAAGACCGGGGAGCTGTTTTTT
CASSPDSRGKTGELFF
>TRBV7-2|NA|TRBJ1-1|NA
TGTGCCAGCAGCATACAGGGCACTGAAGCTTTCTTT
CASSIQGTEAFF
>TRBV10-3|many|TRBJ1-2|NA
TGTGCCATCAGTGAGTCGACCTCCGGCTACACCTTC
CAISESTSGYTF
>TRBV7-3|NA|TRBJ2-5|TRBD2
TGTGCCAGCAGCGCGGGGACTAGCGGGAGAGGGTTGGAGACCCAGTACTTC
CASSAGTSGRGLETQYF
>TRBV2|NA|TRBJ1-4|TRBD1
TGTGCCAGCAGCGGACAGGTTAACGAAAAACTGTTTTTT
CASSGQVNEKLFF
>TRBV3-1/TRBV3-2|NA|TRBJ1-2|NA
TGTGCCAGCAGCCAAGAAGGGGGATATGGCTACACCTTC
CASSQEGGYGYTF
>TRBV7-2|NA|TRBJ2-3|NA
TGTGCCAGCAGCAACAGACTAGAGGATACGCAGTATTTT
CASSNRLEDTQYF
>TRBV7-7|NA|TRBJ2-2|TRBD2
TGTGCCAGCAGGGCGGGGGATACCGGGGAGCTGTTTTTT
CASRAGDTGELFF
>TRBV4-3|once|TRBJ1-2|TRBD1
TGCGCCAGCAGCCAGCATCCGGGACAGGGGTATGGCTACACCTTC
CASSQHPGQGYGYTF
>TRBV14|few|TRBJ1-6|TRBD1
TGTGCCAGCAGCCAAGCGGACAGGGCGGCGGATTCACCCCTCCACTTT
CASSQADRAADSPLHF
>TRBV6-6|NA|TRBJ1-4|NA
TGTGCCAGCAGTGAGGACAGAGCTATAAATGAAAAACTGTTTTTT
CASSEDRAINEKLFF
>TRBV7-2|NA|TRBJ1-2|TRBD1
TGTGCCAGCAGCCCACGACAGGGGGCTCACTATGGCTACACCTTC
CASSPRQGAHYGYTF